This T cell receptor (beta chain) stems from a study of shared clonotypes between healthy human individuals. Notes on the study in general: Lower generation probabilities were found for non-shared clonotypes than for those shared by all four donors.

Assay: immunoSEQ multiplex PCR; the TCRdb copy retains only in-frame clones and omits some. The sample includes 2.3 million or so clones, 80% to 95% of them seen just once. Points on this clone: What it binds is not known.

This CDR3 is 17 amino acids long. The ends lost 0 bases at V and 2 bases at J; junction bases unmatched: 9. Germline loops: CDR1 SGHRS, CDR2 YFSETQ. This clonotype was sampled from a man aged 18 to 29 in good health. Some clones in this sample may be carry-over from other donors' samples. Sequencing was performed on naive CD4+ T cells from PBMCs. Subset indicated: CD45RA+ positively selected. V is TRBV5-1 and J is TRBJ2-3; 7 nucleotides line up with TRBD2. CDR3 in DNA: TGCGCCAGCAGCTTGGAAGGGGCTAGCGGCTACACAGATACGCAGTATTTT. Protein product: CASSLEGASGYTDTQYF.